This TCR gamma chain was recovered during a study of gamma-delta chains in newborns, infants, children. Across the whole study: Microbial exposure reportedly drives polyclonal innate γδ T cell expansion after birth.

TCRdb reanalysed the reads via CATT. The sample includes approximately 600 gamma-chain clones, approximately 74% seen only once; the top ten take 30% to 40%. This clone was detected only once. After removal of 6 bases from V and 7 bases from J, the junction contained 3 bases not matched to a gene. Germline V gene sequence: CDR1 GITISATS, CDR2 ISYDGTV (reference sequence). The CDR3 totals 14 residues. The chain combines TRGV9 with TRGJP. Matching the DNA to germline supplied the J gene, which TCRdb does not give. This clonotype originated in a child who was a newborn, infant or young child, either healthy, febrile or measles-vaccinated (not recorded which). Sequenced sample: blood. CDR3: CALWRELGKKIKVF. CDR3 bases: TGTGCCTTGTGGAGGGAGTTGGGCAAAAAAATCAAGGTATTT.